Below are 19 T cell receptor beta chains sequenced from a single sample in a study of shared clonotypes between healthy human individuals. Produced via immunoSEQ multiplex PCR; TCRdb's table is partial and in-frame only. The sample lists about 480,000 clones, 70% to 80% occurring once. Sequenced: PBMCs. The receptors were sampled from a woman in her 40s in good health. Some clones in this sample may be carry-over from other donors' samples.

This rearrangement joins TRBV30 to TRBJ1-2; no firm D call. Germline CDR1 and CDR2: GTSNPN and SVGIG (reference sequence). The CDR3 consists of 12 residues. Deletions cut 0 bases from V and 7 bases from J, with 9 bases between. In DNA, the CDR3 is TGTGCCTGGAGTGTACTCAGTTTTGGCTACACCTTC. This encodes CAWSVLSFGYTF.

V gene TRBV21-1 combines with J gene TRBJ2-4; TRBD2 was called by the table and not checked on the DNA. TRBV21-1 is a pseudogene segment. CDR3 size: 19 residues. CDR3 in amino acids: CASSKGASGRAVAKNIQYF. CDR3 bases: TGTGCCAGCAGCAAAGGGGCTAGCGGGAGGGCCGTAGCCAAAAACATTCAGTACTTC.

The gene calls are TRBV7-3 and TRBJ2-6; maybe TRBD1 (5 bases). Germline V gene sequence: CDR1 SGHTA, CDR2 FQGTGA. The CDR3 has 19 amino acids. V lost 0 bases, J lost 0 bases, and 15 bases lay in between. This CDR3 is CASSLTTGTPFSGANVLTF. The CDR3 DNA sequence: TGTGCCAGCAGCTTAACTACAGGCACTCCTTTCTCTGGGGCCAACGTCCTGACTTTC. Full variable domain (rest looked up from reference TRBV7-3 and TRBJ2-6): GAGVSQTPSNKVTEKGKYVELRCDPISGHTALYWYRQSLGQGPEFLIYFQGTGAADDSGLPNDRFFAVRPEGSVSTLKIQRTERGDSAVYLCASSLTTGTPFSGANVLTFGAGSRLTVL.

This chain joins TRBV7-2 and TRBJ2-7; weak D call: TRBD1 (5 bases). The CDR3 loop spans 17 amino acids. The V gene lost 1 base and the J gene lost 3 bases, with 19 bases spanning the gap. Germline V gene lookup returns CDR1 SGHTA and CDR2 FQGNSA. CDR3 nucleotide sequence: TGTGCCAGCAGCTTAGAAGGGTTTGGCAGGGCCGACTACGAGCAGTACTTC. Translation: CASSLEGFGRADYEQYF. The full variable domain, with the rest looked up from reference TRBV7-2 and TRBJ2-7, is GAGVSQSPSNKVTEKGKDVELRCDPISGHTALYWYRQSLGQGLEFLIYFQGNSAPDKSGLPSDRFSAERTGGSVSTLTIQRTQQEDSAVYLCASSLEGFGRADYEQYFGPGTRLTVT.

This clone was counted once. The rearrangement uses TRBV11-2 and TRBJ2-1, with 7 bases fitting TRBD1. Germline V gene data show CDR1 as SGHAT and CDR2 as FQNNGV. J lost 5 bases, V lost 7 bases, and 11 bases had no gene match. This CDR3 spans 15 amino acids. CDR3 protein: CASTQGVGPNNEQFF. The CDR3, as DNA: TGTGCCAGCACCCAGGGGGTTGGGCCAAACAATGAGCAGTTCTTC.

This clone was seen more than once but under ten times. The V and J genes are TRBV9 and TRBJ2-1, with 10 bases fitting TRBD1. The CDR3 contains 14 residues. With V trimmed by 3 bases and J by 10 bases, 7 bases remained unmatched. The V gene's germline CDR1 is SGDLS and CDR2 YYNGEE. CDR3 sequence reads: CASSEGTGDGEQFF. The CDR3 bases are TGTGCCAGCAGCGAGGGGACAGGGGATGGGGAGCAGTTCTTC.

This clone occurred once. The J gene is TRBJ2-1, the V gene TRBV29-1; 7 bases align to TRBD2. CDR1 SQVTM and CDR2 ANQGSEA come from the germline V gene. V was pared by 6 bases and J by 6 bases, with 11 bases of the junction left unmatched. This CDR3 spans 14 amino acids. CDR3 sequence: CSVGGLGVSNEQFF. CDR3 bases: TGCAGCGTAGGAGGACTAGGAGTATCCAATGAGCAGTTCTTC.

The sample holds a few counts of this clone. CDR3 DNA: TGTGCCTGGAGTGGTGGGTCGGGGATCGGTCAGCCCCAGCATTTT. It is translated as CAWSGGSGIGQPQHF. J is TRBJ1-5 and V is TRBV30; D is uncertain. This CDR3 contains 15 residues. From germline, CDR1 is GTSNPN and CDR2 SVGIG (reference sequence). Trimming shortened V by 1 base and J by 6 bases, and 16 bases separated the two germline ends.

The rearrangement links TRBV30 to TRBJ2-7, with 7 bases that match TRBD1. The germline CDR1 and CDR2 sequences are GTSNPN and SVGIG (reference sequence). V trimming: 5 bases; J trimming: 2 bases; junction bases outside the gene matches: 6. The CDR3 is made up of 13 amino acids. The DNA for the CDR3 is TGTGCCTGGGACAGGGAAGACGCCTACGAGCAGTACTTC. It specifies CAWDREDAYEQYF.

The rearrangement joins TRBV6-5 to TRBJ1-2, with unresolved D. V lost 0 bases and J 4 bases, leaving 9 bases between the germline ends. CDR1 and CDR2 (germline): MNHEY, SVGAGI. The CDR3 is made up of 14 amino acids. The CDR3 spells CASSYSQGLYGYTF. The DNA of the CDR3 is TGTGCCAGCAGTTACTCCCAAGGGCTCTATGGCTACACCTTC.

The rearrangement joins TRBV7-2 to TRBJ2-3; 7 bases match TRBD1. V lost 0 bases to trimming and J lost 2 bases; unmatched junction nucleotides: 5. Germline CDR1 is SGHTA and CDR2 is FQGNSA. CDR3 length: 16 amino acids. The CDR3 region has the DNA TGTGCCAGCAGCTTAGCAGGGACAGACATCACAGATACGCAGTATTTT. It encodes CASSLAGTDITDTQYF. Full variable domain (outside the CDR3, taken from reference TRBV7-2 and TRBJ2-3): GAGVSQSPSNKVTEKGKDVELRCDPISGHTALYWYRQSLGQGLEFLIYFQGNSAPDKSGLPSDRFSAERTGGSVSTLTIQRTQQEDSAVYLCASSLAGTDITDTQYFGPGTRLTVL.

V is TRBV29-1 and J is TRBJ2-1, with a tentative D call TRBD2 (6 bases). The CDR3 consists of 12 residues. Germline lookup yields CDR1 SQVTM and CDR2 ANQGSEA. As DNA, the CDR3 is TGCAGTCTCCCGACTAGTTCCAATGAGCAGTTCTTC. Its translation: CSLPTSSNEQFF.

This clone was recorded a few times. The genes are TRBV7-8 and TRBJ2-1; no definite D call. V was clipped by 6 bases and J by 4 bases, with 7 bases between them. The CDR3 loop spans 12 amino acids. Per germline, CDR1 SGHVS and CDR2 FQNEAQ. The CDR3 nucleotides read TGTGCCAGCAGTGGCGGTTACAATGAGCAGTTCTTC. It yields the protein CASSGGYNEQFF.

This clone was seen just once. The rearrangement links TRBV19 to TRBJ2-7; 13 nucleotides line up with TRBD2. CDR1 LNHDA and CDR2 SQIVND come from the germline V gene (reference sequence). With 4 bases clipped from V and 6 bases from J, the junction kept 9 bases outside the gene matches. This CDR3 is 16 amino acids long. CDR3 protein: CASSTGLAGVRVEQYF. For the CDR3, the DNA is TGTGCCAGTAGTACCGGACTAGCGGGAGTGCGGGTCGAGCAGTACTTC.

This clone was counted between two and nine times. The chain uses TRBV7-9 and TRBJ1-5; D is uncertain. CDR3 length equals 13 residues. The ends were cut back, 3 bases at V and 6 bases at J, with 9 bases in the middle. Looked up from germline, CDR1 is SEHNR and CDR2 is FQNEAQ (reference sequence). The CDR3 DNA reads TGTGCCAGCAGCTTCCCTGGTGGTCAGCCCCAGCATTTT. Translation: CASSFPGGQPQHF. Together with reference TRBV7-9 and TRBJ1-5, the CDR3 gives the full variable domain: DTGVSQNPRHKITKRGQNVTFRCDPISEHNRLYWYRQTLGQGPEFLTYFQNEAQLEKSRLLSDRFSAERPKGSFSTLEIQRTEQGDSAMYLCASSFPGGQPQHFGDGTRLSIL.

The chain is built from TRBV19 and TRBJ2-5, with 14 bases identical to TRBD2. The CDR3 is made up of 17 amino acids. Germline V gene sequence: CDR1 LNHDA, CDR2 SQIVND (reference sequence). V lost 6 bases and J lost 3; bases outside the gene matches: 9. The DNA of the CDR3 is TGTGCCAGTAGCCCTTCTTGGGGACTAGCGGGAGAAGAGACCCAGTACTTC. This gives the protein CASSPSWGLAGEETQYF.

This chain links TRBV7-3 with TRBJ2-3; 7 bases align to TRBD1. CDR1 SGHTA and CDR2 FQGTGA come from the germline V gene. Unmatched junction bases numbered 0, after V lost 5 bases and J lost 1 base. This CDR3 has 13 residues. The CDR3 DNA is TGTGCCAGCAGCGGGACAGGCACAGATACGCAGTATTTT. Translating it yields CASSGTGTDTQYF.

The chain joins TRBV7-2 to TRBJ2-7; D uncertain. The germline V gene encodes CDR1 SGHTA and CDR2 FQGNSA. The CDR3 is made up of 14 amino acids. Trimming removed 0 bases at V and 6 bases at J, with 12 bases between. Written as DNA, the CDR3 is TGTGCCAGCAGCTTAGCGCAAGGGCAATTCGAGCAGTACTTC. Translating it yields CASSLAQGQFEQYF.

The chain is built from TRBV7-2 and TRBJ2-7, with TRBD2 identical over 11 bases. The CDR3 loop spans 15 amino acids. Germline V gene data show CDR1 as SGHTA and CDR2 as FQGNSA. V lost 1 base to trimming and J lost 6 bases; unmatched junction nucleotides: 5. The CDR3 protein is CASSLGLAGGSEQYF. CDR3 coding DNA: TGTGCCAGCAGCTTAGGGCTAGCGGGAGGCAGCGAGCAGTACTTC.